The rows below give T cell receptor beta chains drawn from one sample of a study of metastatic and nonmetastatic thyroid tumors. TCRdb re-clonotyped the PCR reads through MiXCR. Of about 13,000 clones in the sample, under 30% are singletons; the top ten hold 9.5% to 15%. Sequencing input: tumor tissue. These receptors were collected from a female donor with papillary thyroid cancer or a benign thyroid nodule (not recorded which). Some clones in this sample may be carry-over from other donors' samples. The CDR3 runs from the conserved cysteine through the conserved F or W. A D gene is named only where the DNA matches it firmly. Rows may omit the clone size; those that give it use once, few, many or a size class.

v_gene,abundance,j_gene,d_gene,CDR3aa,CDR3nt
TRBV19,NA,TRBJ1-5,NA,CASRHGVMRQPQHF,TGTGCCAGTAGGCATGGTGTCATGCGTCAGCCCCAGCATTTT
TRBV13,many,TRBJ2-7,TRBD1,CASSHRGPSYEQYF,TGTGCCAGCAGCCACAGGGGTCCCTCCTACGAGCAGTACTTC
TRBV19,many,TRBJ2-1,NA,CASSIRGSGLHNEQFF,TGTGCCAGTAGTATCCGCGGGTCTGGCTTACACAATGAGCAGTTCTTC
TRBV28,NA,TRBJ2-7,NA,CASSLRQGGYEQYF,TGTGCCAGCAGTTTGAGGCAGGGGGGCTACGAGCAGTACTTC
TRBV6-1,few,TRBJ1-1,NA,CASSAAVTAEAFF,TGTGCCAGCAGTGCGGCGGTCACGGCTGAAGCTTTCTTT
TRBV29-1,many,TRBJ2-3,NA,CSVGTHTVDTQYF,TGCAGCGTTGGGACCCATACGGTCGATACGCAGTATTTT
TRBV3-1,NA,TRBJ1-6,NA,CASSRNNSPLHF,TGTGCCAGCAGCAGGAACAATTCACCCCTCCACTTT
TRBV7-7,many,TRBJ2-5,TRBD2,CASSPLGGGETQYF,TGTGCTAGCAGCCCCCTCGGGGGGGGAGAGACCCAGTACTTC
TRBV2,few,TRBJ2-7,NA,CASRAYGSITEQYF,TGTGCCAGCAGGGCCTACGGGAGTATCACCGAGCAGTACTTC
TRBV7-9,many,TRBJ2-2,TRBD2,CASSSSGAHRELFF,TGTGCCAGCAGTTCTAGCGGGGCCCACCGGGAGCTGTTTTTT
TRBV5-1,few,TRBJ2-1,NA,CASSLGTSNEQFF,TGCGCCAGCAGCTTGGGCACCAGCAATGAGCAGTTCTTC
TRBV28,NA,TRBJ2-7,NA,CVSIPQDGYEQYF,TGTGTCAGCATCCCCCAGGACGGGTACGAGCAGTACTTC
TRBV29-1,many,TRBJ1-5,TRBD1,CSVGGTGVNQPQHF,TGCAGCGTTGGGGGGACAGGGGTCAATCAGCCCCAGCATTTT
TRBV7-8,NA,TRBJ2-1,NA,CASSLRWGQGAQGEQFF,TGTGCCAGCAGCTTACGGTGGGGGCAAGGGGCGCAGGGTGAGCAGTTCTTC
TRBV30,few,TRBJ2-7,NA,CACRARGEEQYF,TGTGCCTGTCGGGCCAGAGGGGAAGAGCAGTACTTC
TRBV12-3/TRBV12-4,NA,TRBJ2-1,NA,CASNLKGDASYNEQFF,TGTGCCAGCAATCTCAAAGGGGATGCATCCTACAATGAGCAGTTCTTC
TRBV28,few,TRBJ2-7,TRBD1,CASSWTGGEQYF,TGTGCCAGCAGTTGGACAGGGGGCGAGCAGTACTTC
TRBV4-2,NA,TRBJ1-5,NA,CASSQVGTNQPQHF,TGTGCCAGCAGCCAAGTTGGGACCAATCAGCCCCAGCATTTT
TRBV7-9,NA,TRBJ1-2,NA,CASSLSLPGDGYTF,TGTGCCAGCAGCTTATCCCTTCCAGGGGATGGCTACACCTTC
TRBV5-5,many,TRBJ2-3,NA,CASSFTRRSDTQYF,TGTGCCAGCAGCTTTACTAGGAGGTCTGATACGCAGTATTTT
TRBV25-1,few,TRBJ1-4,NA,CASSTTGFGEKLFF,TGTGCCAGCAGTACTACAGGGTTTGGTGAAAAACTGTTTTTT
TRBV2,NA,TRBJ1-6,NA,CVSLLDPPLHF,TGTGTCAGTTTACTGGACCCACCCCTCCACTTT
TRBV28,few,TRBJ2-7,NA,CASSLKFTGIYEQYF,TGTGCCAGCAGTTTAAAATTTACAGGGATCTACGAGCAGTACTTC
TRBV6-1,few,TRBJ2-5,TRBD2,CASNSPERGGLETQYF,TGTGCCAGCAACTCTCCCGAGCGGGGGGGCCTAGAGACCCAGTACTTC
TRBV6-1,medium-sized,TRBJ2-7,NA,CASRFGGPIYEQYF,TGTGCCAGCAGATTCGGGGGTCCCATCTACGAGCAGTACTTC
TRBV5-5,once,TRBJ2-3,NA,CASILSRASADTQYF,TGTGCCAGCATCTTGTCACGGGCCTCGGCAGATACGCAGTATTTT
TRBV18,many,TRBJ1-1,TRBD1,CASSPTGGKGTEAFF,TGTGCCAGCTCACCTACAGGGGGCAAGGGCACTGAAGCTTTCTTT
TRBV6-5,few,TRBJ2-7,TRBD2,CACSYSGGYYEQYF,TGTGCCTGCAGTTACTCGGGGGGGTACTACGAGCAGTACTTC
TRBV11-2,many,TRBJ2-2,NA,CASRATRQHTGELFF,TGTGCCAGCCGGGCGACCAGGCAACACACCGGGGAGCTGTTTTTT
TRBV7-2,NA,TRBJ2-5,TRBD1,CASRDRGKETQYF,TGTGCCAGCAGGGACAGGGGCAAAGAGACCCAGTACTTC
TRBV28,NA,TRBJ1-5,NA,CASTGWGGTQHF,TGTGCCAGCACCGGGTGGGGGGGCACCCAGCATTTT
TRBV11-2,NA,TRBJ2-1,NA,CASSSLRGSYNEQFF,TGTGCCAGCAGCTCCCTACGGGGCTCCTACAATGAGCAGTTCTTC
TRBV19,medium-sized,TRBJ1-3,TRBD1,CASSRRQGAYGNTIYF,TGTGCCAGTAGTAGACGACAGGGGGCTTATGGAAACACCATATATTTT
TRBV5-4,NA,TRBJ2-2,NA,CAILGGDWALKGPGYLFF,TGTGCCATCCTCGGTGGGGACTGGGCCTTAAAGGGACCCGGGTACCTGTTTTTT
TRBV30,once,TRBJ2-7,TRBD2,CAWSVSGTAYEQYF,TGTGCCTGGAGTGTAAGCGGGACTGCCTACGAGCAGTACTTC
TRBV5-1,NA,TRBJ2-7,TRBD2,CASSSRLAGIGDEQYF,TGCGCCAGCAGCTCTAGACTAGCGGGGATCGGGGACGAGCAGTACTTC
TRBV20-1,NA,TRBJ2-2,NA,CSARDSADGELFF,TGCAGTGCTAGAGATTCCGCTGACGGGGAGCTGTTTTTT
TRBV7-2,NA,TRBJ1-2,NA,CSSSVQVLKRGYTF,TGTTCCAGCAGCGTACAGGTCCTGAAACGTGGCTACACCTTC
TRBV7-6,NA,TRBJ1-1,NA,CASSPQSPGDTEAFF,TGTGCCAGCAGCCCCCAAAGTCCAGGGGACACTGAAGCTTTCTTT
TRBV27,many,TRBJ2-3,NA,CASTGQGSDTQYF,TGTGCCAGCACTGGGCAGGGGTCCGATACGCAGTATTTT
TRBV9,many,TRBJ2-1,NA,CASSLTTYNEQFF,TGTGCCAGCAGCCTCACTACCTACAATGAGCAGTTCTTC
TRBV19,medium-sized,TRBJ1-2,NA,CASSIDFDSSNYGYTF,TGTGCCAGTAGTATAGATTTCGACAGTTCCAACTATGGCTACACCTTC
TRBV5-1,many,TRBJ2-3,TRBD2,CASSLTGTSGSSTDTQYF,TGCGCCAGCAGCCTAACTGGGACTAGCGGGAGTAGCACAGATACGCAGTATTTT
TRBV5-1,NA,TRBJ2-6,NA,CASSAGPGANVLTF,TGCGCCAGCAGCGCAGGGCCCGGGGCCAACGTCCTGACTTTC
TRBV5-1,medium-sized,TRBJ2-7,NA,CASSFSVAETPYEQYF,TGCGCCAGCAGCTTTTCTGTAGCAGAAACACCCTACGAGCAGTACTTC
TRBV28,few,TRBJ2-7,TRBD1,CASSVLLGQGSEQYF,TGTGCCAGCAGTGTCCTGTTAGGACAGGGATCCGAGCAGTACTTC
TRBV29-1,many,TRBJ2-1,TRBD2,CSGTGTSLGDEQFF,TGCAGCGGAACCGGGACTAGCCTAGGGGATGAGCAGTTCTTC
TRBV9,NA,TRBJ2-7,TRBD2,CASSVAPGTNIYEQYF,TGTGCCAGCAGCGTAGCCCCCGGGACTAATATCTACGAGCAGTACTTC
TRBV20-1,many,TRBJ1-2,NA,CSARDVRQGIDYGYTF,TGCAGTGCTAGAGATGTAAGGCAGGGCATCGACTATGGCTACACCTTC
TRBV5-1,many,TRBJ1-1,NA,CASNPVTGQGTEAFF,TGCGCCAGCAACCCTGTTACAGGGCAGGGGACTGAAGCTTTCTTT
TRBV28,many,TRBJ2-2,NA,CASSPSSASGELFF,TGTGCCAGCAGTCCCTCTAGCGCAAGCGGGGAGCTGTTTTTT
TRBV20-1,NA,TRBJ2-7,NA,CSATGLEPYEQYF,TGCAGTGCCACGGGACTTGAGCCCTACGAGCAGTACTTC
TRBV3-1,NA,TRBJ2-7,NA,CASSQLDSAGDEQYF,TGTGCCAGCAGCCAACTAGACAGTGCTGGCGACGAGCAGTACTTC
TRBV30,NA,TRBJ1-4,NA,CAWQDPPGATNEKLFF,TGTGCCTGGCAGGACCCGCCGGGGGCAACTAATGAAAAACTGTTTTTT
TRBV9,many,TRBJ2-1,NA,CASSPPSGQIFEQFF,TGTGCCAGCAGCCCCCCCAGCGGTCAGATCTTTGAGCAGTTCTTC
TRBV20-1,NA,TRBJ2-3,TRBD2,CSASVMGGPSDTQYF,TGCAGTGCTAGTGTTATGGGAGGGCCATCAGATACGCAGTATTTT
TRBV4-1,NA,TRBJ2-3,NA,CSSSPVRSGTDTQYF,TGCTCCAGCAGCCCGGTGAGATCCGGCACTGATACGCAGTATTTT
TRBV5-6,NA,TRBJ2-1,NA,CASSSGFRITHNEQFF,TGTGCCAGCAGCTCGGGGTTTAGGATCACACACAATGAGCAGTTCTTC
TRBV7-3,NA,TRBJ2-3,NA,CASRKMGDTDTQYF,TGTGCCAGCAGAAAAATGGGGGACACAGATACGCAGTATTTT